Following are 24 T cell receptor beta chains from one sample sequenced in a study of CD8+ T cells in alopecia areata. Reverse transcription of extracted RNA yielded cDNA, which provided the sequencing template. The data were produced by immunoSEQ multiplex PCR, yet TCRdb's version contains in-frame clones alone and is incomplete. The sample has about 94,000 clones; more than 65% are singletons. As for treatment: oral pan-JAK inhibitor, 5-10 mg twice daily. Sequencing was performed on CD8+ T cells sorted from blood, taken between weeks 43 and 45, from a patient treated with tofacitinib. All receptors come from a human donor with alopecia areata.

V and J are TRBV29-1 and TRBJ1-1, with a possible D match to TRBD1 (6 bases). CDR1 is SQVTM, CDR2 ANQGSEA, per germline. Trimming stripped 0 bases from V and 1 base from J, with 9 bases between. CDR3 length: 14 residues. In DNA, the CDR3 is TGCAGCGTTGAAGATCACAGGGAGAACACTGAAGCTTTCTTT. Translated, it gives CSVEDHRENTEAFF. Full variable domain (outside the CDR3, taken from reference TRBV29-1 and TRBJ1-1): SAVISQKPSRDICQRGTSLTIQCQVDSQVTMMFWYRQQPGQSLTLIATANQGSEATYESGFVIDKFPISRPNLTFSTLTVSNMSPEDSSIYLCSVEDHRENTEAFFGQGTRLTVV.

CDR3 DNA: TGCGCCAGCAGCCAAGAAATTTCGACCCCTGAAGCTTTCTTT. Its translation: CASSQEISTPEAFF. V usage is TRBV4-3 and J usage is TRBJ1-1; D is uncertain. Germline V gives CDR1 LGHNA, CDR2 YSLEER. The ends were cut back, 0 bases at V and 6 bases at J, with 11 bases in the middle. This CDR3 has 14 amino acids.

The table lists this clone with a count of one. Written as DNA, the CDR3 is TGCGCCAGCAGCTCTACAGATATGAACACTGAAGCTTTCTTT. Protein product: CASSSTDMNTEAFF. The V call is TRBV5-1, the J call TRBJ1-1; no clear D. Trimming left V 3 bases short and J 0 bases short, with 9 bases between. The germline gives CDR1 SGHRS, CDR2 YFSETQ. This CDR3 has 14 amino acids.

V is TRBV13 and J is TRBJ2-2, with D tentatively TRBD1 (6 bases). V shed 0 bases and J shed 1 base, with 6 bases lying between them. The CDR3 sequence is 15 residues long. Germline V lookup: CDR1 PRHDT, CDR2 FYEKMQ (reference sequence). Here the CDR3 DNA reads TGTGCCAGCAGCTTAGGACAGGGGAACACCGGGGAGCTGTTTTTT. Translation: CASSLGQGNTGELFF.

This clone was seen a handful of times. This chain uses TRBV7-2 with TRBJ2-7; tentatively, D is TRBD2 (6 bases). The CDR3 totals 15 residues. Germline V gives CDR1 SGHTA, CDR2 FQGNSA. V was trimmed by 5 bases and J by 7 bases, leaving 21 bases between them. For the CDR3, the DNA is TGTGCCAGCAGCCACGAGGGTGTTCGGCGGGGTGAGCAGTACTTC. Translating it yields CASSHEGVRRGEQYF.

In this sample, this clone turned up a few times. V is TRBV7-6 and J is TRBJ2-3, with a tentative D call TRBD2 (6 bases). Trimming left V 3 bases short and J 4 bases short, with 14 bases between. From germline, CDR1 is SGHVS and CDR2 FNYEAQ. The CDR3 extends over 15 amino acids. The DNA for the CDR3 is TGTGCCAGCAGCTTCCCTAGCGCGGGTCCAGATACGCAGTATTTT. Encoded protein: CASSFPSAGPDTQYF.

The gene calls are TRBV4-3 and TRBJ2-5; TRBD1 is a possible D gene (6 bases). The V and J ends lost 1 base and 5 bases respectively, with 11 bases between them. The V gene's germline CDR1 is LGHNA and CDR2 YSLEER. This CDR3 region has 14 residues. In DNA form, the CDR3 reads TGCGCCAGCAGCCAAGGAAGGACAGTGGAGACCCAGTACTTC. Its protein product is CASSQGRTVETQYF.

The V call is TRBV5-1, the J call TRBJ2-5, with TRBD2 matching over 9 bases. Per germline, CDR1 SGHRS and CDR2 YFSETQ. The junction had 15 bases not matched to a gene; V was cut back by 4 bases and J by 5 bases. This CDR3 is 17 amino acids long. CDR3 amino acids: CASSPGASGDLRETQYF. The CDR3 DNA is TGCGCCAGCAGCCCGGGGGCTAGCGGGGACCTCCGTGAGACCCAGTACTTC.

This clone has only one observation. The rearrangement uses TRBV19 and TRBJ1-2; TRBD1 matches at 7 bases. In germline, CDR1 is LNHDA, CDR2 SQIVND (reference sequence). With 6 bases clipped from V and 4 bases from J, the junction kept 8 bases outside the gene matches. The CDR3 runs 14 residues. The DNA of the CDR3 is TGTGCCAGTAGCCCCCGGGGGGACAGCTATGGCTACACCTTC. Translated: CASSPRGDSYGYTF.

This rearrangement joins TRBV19 to TRBJ2-1; D not certain. Trimming removed 3 bases at V and 5 bases at J, with 8 bases between. The CDR3 has 13 amino acids. Germline CDR1 reads LNHDA; CDR2 reads SQIVND (reference sequence). The CDR3 region has the DNA TGTGCCAGTAGTATGTGGCGGCACAATGAGCAGTTCTTC. As protein: CASSMWRHNEQFF.

V is TRBV13 and J is TRBJ2-7, with 9 bases identical to TRBD2. Germline CDR1 reads PRHDT; CDR2 reads FYEKMQ (reference sequence). CDR3 length equals 15 residues. Trimming at V came to 6 bases and at J to 2 bases, leaving 8 bases not matched to a gene. This chain's CDR3 is CASSPFSSGAYEQYF. CDR3 nucleotide sequence: TGTGCCAGCAGTCCGTTTTCTAGCGGGGCCTACGAGCAGTACTTC.

The chain has TRBV29-1 and TRBJ2-3, with D tentatively TRBD1 (6 bases). CDR1 and CDR2 (germline): SQVTM, ANQGSEA. CDR3 length: 14 amino acids. V was trimmed by 1 base and J by 3 bases, leaving 11 bases between them. The CDR3 loop is CSVEGGQSTDTQYF. The DNA of the CDR3 is TGCAGCGTTGAAGGGGGACAATCGACAGATACGCAGTATTTT.

J is TRBJ1-2 and V is TRBV7-2; the D gene is possibly TRBD1 (6 bases). In germline, CDR1 is SGHTA, CDR2 FQGNSA. V shed 4 bases and J shed 8 bases, with 11 bases lying between them. The CDR3 is 12 amino acids. CDR3 residues: CASSSGGGGYTF. The CDR3 region has the DNA TGTGCCAGCAGCTCGGGAGGGGGAGGCTACACCTTC.

The CDR3 DNA reads as TGTGCCACCAGCAGAGAGGGTAGCGGGGGGGCCGATGAGCAGTTCTTC. Translating gives CATSREGSGGADEQFF. The V call is TRBV15, the J call TRBJ2-1; TRBD2 matches at 11 bases. V dropped 0 bases and J dropped 8; count of bases not matched to a gene: 6. This CDR3 is 16 amino acids long. Germline V gene data show CDR1 as LNHNV and CDR2 as YYDKDF (reference sequence).

The chain recombines TRBV19 with TRBJ2-1; TRBD2 matches 11 bases. Germline loops: CDR1 LNHDA, CDR2 SQIVND (reference sequence). This CDR3 has 15 residues. The trim removed 4 bases at V and 10 bases at J, leaving 9 bases unmatched. The CDR3 protein is CASSTSGGPLGEQFF. The CDR3, as DNA: TGTGCCAGTAGTACTAGCGGGGGGCCCCTCGGAGAGCAGTTCTTC. Full variable domain (rest looked up from reference TRBV19 and TRBJ2-1): DGGITQSPKYLFRKEGQNVTLSCEQNLNHDAMYWYRQDPGQGLRLIYYSQIVNDFQKGDIAEGYSVSREKKESFPLTVTSAQKNPTAFYLCASSTSGGPLGEQFFGPGTRLTVL.

The CDR3 DNA reads TGTGCCAGCAGTTTTGCAGGGGGCGTTGAAGCTTTCTTT. Translating it yields CASSFAGGVEAFF. The chain is built from TRBV6-5 and TRBJ1-1; 8 bases fit TRBD1. The CDR3 has 13 amino acids. Germline-derived CDR1 and CDR2 are MNHEY and SVGAGI. Trimming at V came to 4 bases and at J to 7 bases, leaving 5 bases not matched to a gene.

The chain carries TRBV10-3 and TRBJ2-7, with 9 nucleotides matching TRBD1. CDR3 size: 14 residues. Germline CDR1 ENHRY, CDR2 SYGVKD. J gave up 5 bases and V 11 bases, and 13 bases lay outside the gene matches. CDR3 sequence reads: CAVGSGTGYHEQYF. The CDR3 DNA follows: TGTGCCGTGGGATCCGGGACAGGGTACCACGAGCAGTACTTC.

V usage is TRBV10-3 and J usage is TRBJ2-6; D possibly corresponds to TRBD1 (6 bases). Germline V gives CDR1 ENHRY, CDR2 SYGVKD. V was pared by 10 bases and J by 0 bases, with 16 bases between. This CDR3 spans 16 amino acids. The chain's CDR3 is CATMTGTNSGANVLTF. The DNA for the CDR3 is TGTGCCACCATGACAGGCACCAACTCTGGGGCCAACGTCCTGACTTTC.

This clone has a single count. This chain uses TRBV6-5 with TRBJ2-7; D not certain. CDR1 is MNHEY and CDR2 is SVGAGI in the germline V gene. Trimming removed 0 bases from V and 3 bases from J, with 6 bases in between. The CDR3 consists of 13 residues. The CDR3 sequence is CASSYSADYEQYF. The CDR3 region has the DNA TGTGCCAGCAGTTACTCTGCGGACTACGAGCAGTACTTC.

The chain combines TRBV7-2 with TRBJ2-7; 10 positions match TRBD1. CDR1 is SGHTA and CDR2 is FQGNSA in the germline V gene. J gave up 2 bases and V 5 bases, and 3 bases lay outside the gene matches. CDR3 length: 14 residues. Here the CDR3 DNA reads TGTGCCAGCAGCCCTGGGACAGGGGCCTACGAGCAGTACTTC. Amino acid sequence: CASSPGTGAYEQYF. The full variable domain, completed using reference TRBV7-2 and TRBJ2-7, is GAGVSQSPSNKVTEKGKDVELRCDPISGHTALYWYRQSLGQGLEFLIYFQGNSAPDKSGLPSDRFSAERTGGSVSTLTIQRTQQEDSAVYLCASSPGTGAYEQYFGPGTRLTVT.

The table lists this clone with a few counts. The chain carries TRBV4-3 and TRBJ1-1, with D possibly being TRBD1 (5 bases). Germline loops: CDR1 LGHNA, CDR2 YSLEER. This CDR3 has 14 residues. The V and J ends lost 1 base and 4 bases respectively, with 10 bases between them. CDR3 protein: CASSQGGRTTEAFF. CDR3 coding DNA: TGCGCCAGCAGCCAAGGGGGCAGGACCACTGAAGCTTTCTTT.

The J gene is TRBJ2-7, the V gene TRBV29-1; D is perhaps TRBD1 or TRBD2 (6 bases each). The germline gives CDR1 SQVTM, CDR2 ANQGSEA. V shed 0 bases and J shed 6 bases, with 15 bases lying between them. This CDR3 contains 14 residues. CDR3 protein: CSVEEGGEYLEQYF. The CDR3, as DNA: TGCAGCGTTGAAGAGGGGGGCGAATACCTCGAGCAGTACTTC.

This clone was seen a few times. The chain carries TRBV6-5 and TRBJ2-3; the D gene is possibly TRBD1 (6 bases). The germline gives CDR1 MNHEY, CDR2 SVGAGI. Trimming pared 6 bases from V and 3 bases from J, leaving 10 bases between. The CDR3 spans 13 residues. The CDR3 DNA follows: TGTGCCAGCAGGCAGGGGTGGACAGATACGCAGTATTTT. As protein: CASRQGWTDTQYF.

V gene TRBV27 combines with J gene TRBJ1-1, with TRBD1 identical over 7 bases. Per germline, CDR1 MNHEY and CDR2 SMNVEV (reference sequence). The CDR3 is 13 residues long. With 6 bases clipped from V and 5 bases from J, the junction kept 6 bases outside the gene matches. This CDR3 is CASSLTGVTEAFF. The CDR3, as DNA: TGTGCCAGCAGCCTCACAGGGGTGACTGAAGCTTTCTTT.